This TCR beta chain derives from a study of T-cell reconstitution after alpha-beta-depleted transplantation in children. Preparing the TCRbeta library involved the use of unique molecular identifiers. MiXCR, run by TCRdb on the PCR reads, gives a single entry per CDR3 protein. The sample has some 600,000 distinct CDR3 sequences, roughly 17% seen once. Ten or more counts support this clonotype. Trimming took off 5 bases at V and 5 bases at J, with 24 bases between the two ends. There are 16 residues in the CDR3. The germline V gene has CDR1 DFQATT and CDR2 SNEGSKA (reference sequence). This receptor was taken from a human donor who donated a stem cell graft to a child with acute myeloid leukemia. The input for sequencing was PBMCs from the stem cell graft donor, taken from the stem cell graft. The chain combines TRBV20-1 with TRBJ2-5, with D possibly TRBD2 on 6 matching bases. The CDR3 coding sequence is TGCAGTGCTTGGGGGGTTAAAAGCCTATACAGGGAGACCCAGTACTTC. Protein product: CSAWGVKSLYRETQYF.